The entry below describes one T cell receptor (beta chain). The sample originates from a study of blood T cell repertoires in COVID-19. The data were produced by immunoSEQ multiplex PCR, yet TCRdb's version contains in-frame clones alone and is incomplete. The sample lists 130,000 or so clones, roughly 89% seen once, with roughly 8.7% in the top ten. Germline CDR1 LGHDT, CDR2 YNNKEL (reference sequence). V dropped 2 bases and J dropped 7; count of bases not matched to a gene: 5. This CDR3 is built from 14 residues. This sequence originates from a man aged 30-40 years with COVID-19, enrolled during active disease. This chain connects TRBV3-1 (or the pseudogene TRBV3-2) to TRBJ2-5, with TRBD1 identical over 9 bases. The sequenced material came from peripheral blood. CDR3 DNA: TGTGCCAGCAGCCAAACAGGGGGCTTCGTGACCCAGTACTTC. Encoded protein: CASSQTGGFVTQYF.